The following is a TCR beta chain sequence with its context. Per the authors' pipeline: Estimates of nucleated cell counts were drawn from the amplification of reference gene primers. TCRdb's table, derived via immunoSEQ multiplex PCR, lists solely in-frame clones and lacks some. Clonal size and the V and J genes are those of that table, whereas D and trimming came from the DNA. The sample gives a few hundred thousand clones, roughly 76% of which show up once; roughly 5% is in the top ten. The sample is drawn from a study of blood T cell repertoires in COVID-19. Overall study context: Acute and convalescent COVID-19 specimens originated in the United States, Italy and Spain. PBMCs, B-cell-depleted T cells, or T cells were the source of the cDNA or gDNA that made up the material.

From germline, CDR1 is SGHRS and CDR2 YFSETQ. The CDR3 totals 13 residues. The V and J ends lost 4 bases and 5 bases, in that order; junction bases with no gene match: 2. The sequencing input was peripheral blood. This clonotype was sampled from a human donor in a cohort sampled during active COVID-19. The V and J genes are TRBV5-1 and TRBJ1-5; TRBD1 matches at 8 bases. CDR3 sequence reads: CASSPDRDQPQHF. As DNA, the CDR3 is TGCGCCAGCAGCCCGGACAGGGATCAGCCCCAGCATTTT.